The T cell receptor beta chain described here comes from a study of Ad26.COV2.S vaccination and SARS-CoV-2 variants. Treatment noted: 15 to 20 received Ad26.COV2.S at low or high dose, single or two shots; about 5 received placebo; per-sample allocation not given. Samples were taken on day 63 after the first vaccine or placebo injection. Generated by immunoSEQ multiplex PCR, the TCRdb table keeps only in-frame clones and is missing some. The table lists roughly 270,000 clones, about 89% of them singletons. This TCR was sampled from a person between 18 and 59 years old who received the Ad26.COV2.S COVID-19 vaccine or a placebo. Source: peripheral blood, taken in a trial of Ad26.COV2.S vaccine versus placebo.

CDR3: CASSSGLAGGHDYEQYF. The DNA for the CDR3 is TGTGCCAGCAGCTCGGGACTAGCGGGAGGGCATGACTACGAGCAGTACTTC. The chain carries TRBV13 and TRBJ2-7; 16 nucleotides line up with TRBD2. This CDR3 has 17 residues. The junction had 6 bases not matched to a gene; V was cut back by 4 bases and J by 3 bases. CDR1 is PRHDT and CDR2 is FYEKMQ in the germline V gene (reference sequence).